The 30 T cell receptor beta chains below come from one sample, sequenced in a study of T cell changes during pregnancy in multiple sclerosis. This table comes from immunoSEQ multiplex PCR, and its TCRdb copy is limited to in-frame clones, with some not included. The sample lists around 78,000 clones, 91% occurring once. The input for sequencing was peripheral blood, taken in the third trimester of pregnancy. The receptor source for this set is a female donor in good health, enrolled as a control in a pregnancy study.

The V gene is TRBV9, the J gene TRBJ2-4, with TRBD1 matching over 8 bases. J lost 1 base, V lost 4 bases, and 4 bases had no gene match. CDR1 is SGDLS and CDR2 is YYNGEE in the germline V gene. This CDR3 is 15 amino acids long. This CDR3 is CASSTDRGAKNIQYF. CDR3 DNA: TGTGCCAGCAGCACCGACAGGGGTGCCAAAAACATTCAGTACTTC.

This clone came up once. The chain has TRBV5-1 and TRBJ2-7; 12 bases match TRBD1. The V and J ends lost 2 bases and 7 bases, in that order; junction bases with no gene match: 7. Germline V gene lookup returns CDR1 SGHRS and CDR2 YFSETQ. This CDR3 has 15 residues. The CDR3 protein is CASSFPGQGAEEQYF. The CDR3 DNA follows: TGCGCCAGCAGCTTCCCGGGACAGGGGGCGGAAGAGCAGTACTTC.

This clone was observed a single time. The gene calls are TRBV19 and TRBJ2-1, with a weak D call TRBD1 (6 bases). V gave up 3 bases and J gave up 5 bases, with 14 bases separating them. CDR3 length: 15 residues. Germline values: CDR1 LNHDA, CDR2 SQIVND (reference sequence). The CDR3 region has the DNA TGTGCCAGTAGTATTAAGGGGACAAAAAACAATGAGCAGTTCTTC. The encoded protein is CASSIKGTKNNEQFF.

V gene TRBV6-4 combines with J gene TRBJ2-3; tentatively, D is TRBD2 (6 bases). In germline, CDR1 is MRHNA, CDR2 SNTAGT. There are 15 residues in the CDR3. The ends were cut back, 2 bases at V and 2 bases at J, with 11 bases in the middle. The CDR3 region is CASSDGGVSTDTQYF. The CDR3 DNA follows: TGTGCCAGCAGTGACGGAGGGGTGTCCACAGATACGCAGTATTTT.

Only a few counts were recorded for this clone. J is TRBJ1-1 and V is TRBV10-3; the D is unclear. Germline assignment: CDR1 ENHRY and CDR2 SYGVKD. V was shortened by 8 bases and J by 0 bases, with 10 bases between the two germline ends. CDR3 length equals 13 residues. The CDR3 nucleotides are TGTGCCATCTCGAGCGGATTGAACACTGAAGCTTTCTTT. Protein sequence: CAISSGLNTEAFF.

V is TRBV7-8 and J is TRBJ1-1, with D uncertain. The CDR3 totals 16 residues. CDR1 is SGHVS and CDR2 is FQNEAQ in the germline V gene. The V end was cut by 4 bases, the J end by 0 bases, with 15 bases between. The CDR3 sequence: CASSSPAVQMNTEAFF. DNA for the CDR3: TGTGCCAGCAGCTCTCCTGCGGTCCAAATGAACACTGAAGCTTTCTTT.

The rearrangement uses TRBV10-3 and TRBJ2-3, with D perhaps TRBD1 (6 bases). Germline assignment: CDR1 ENHRY and CDR2 SYGVKD. V lost 6 bases, J lost 0 bases, and 13 bases lay in between. This CDR3 has 15 amino acids. The CDR3 region has the DNA TGTGCCATCAGATTGGACAGTCCTAGCACAGATACGCAGTATTTT. It is translated as CAIRLDSPSTDTQYF.

The table lists this clone with a count of one. Here the CDR3 reads CASSFSGALDGYTF. DNA of the CDR3: TGTGCCAGCAGCTTCTCTGGGGCGCTGGATGGCTACACCTTC. V and J are TRBV7-2 and TRBJ1-2, with D maybe TRBD1 (5 bases). Germline V gene lookup returns CDR1 SGHTA and CDR2 FQGNSA. V gave up 3 bases and J gave up 6 bases, with 14 bases separating them. The CDR3 spans 14 residues.

CDR3 sequence (DNA): TGTGCCAGCAGCTCAATTGGGGCGGGAGGGCCAACCGGGGAGCTGTTTTTT. Translating it yields CASSSIGAGGPTGELFF. The gene calls are TRBV28 and TRBJ2-2, with 9 bases that match TRBD2. Unmatched junction bases numbered 13, after V lost 6 bases and J lost 5 bases. The CDR3 totals 17 residues. CDR1 and CDR2 (germline): MDHEN, SYDVKM.

The sample holds one count of this clone. V gene TRBV5-1 combines with J gene TRBJ1-4, with TRBD1 as a possible D gene (6 bases). CDR1 is SGHRS and CDR2 is YFSETQ in the germline V gene. The CDR3 totals 16 residues. Between the trimmed V and J ends, which lost 0 bases and 7 bases, there was a span of 16 bases. The CDR3 region is CASSLGAGAPFEKLFF. CDR3 coding DNA: TGCGCCAGCAGCTTGGGCGCAGGGGCCCCCTTTGAAAAACTGTTTTTT.

V and J are TRBV6-1 and TRBJ2-5, with TRBD1 as a possible D gene (6 bases). Trimming cost V 6 bases and J 0 bases, with 8 bases left between them. The CDR3 consists of 13 residues. Looked up from germline, CDR1 is MNHNS and CDR2 is SASEGT. The CDR3, as DNA: TGTGCCAGCAGACAGGGACACCAAGAGACCCAGTACTTC. Encoded protein: CASRQGHQETQYF.

V and J are TRBV6-4 and TRBJ2-3, with a possible D match to TRBD2 (5 bases). The CDR3 is 14 amino acids. The V and J ends lost 0 bases and 1 base respectively, with 5 bases between them. Per germline, CDR1 MRHNA and CDR2 SNTAGT. This CDR3 reads CASSDSAGTDTQYF. CDR3 sequence (DNA): TGTGCCAGCAGTGACTCAGCGGGCACAGATACGCAGTATTTT.

This sequence joins TRBV6-1 and TRBJ2-7, with 10 bases fitting TRBD1. Germline-derived CDR1 and CDR2 are MNHNS and SASEGT. Unmatched junction bases numbered 5, after V lost 6 bases and J lost 3 bases. The CDR3 is 14 residues long. The CDR3 DNA is TGTGCCAGCAGCAGCCGGGACAGGGGCTACGAGCAGTACTTC. Translation: CASSSRDRGYEQYF.

This clone was picked up one time. The chain joins TRBV6-1 to TRBJ2-5; 9 bases map to TRBD1. The CDR3 consists of 17 residues. In germline, CDR1 is MNHNS, CDR2 SASEGT. V shed 2 bases and J 2 bases; nucleotides not matched to a gene: 9. The CDR3 sequence: CASSETVWTGDQETQYF. In nucleotides, the CDR3 is TGTGCCAGCAGTGAAACTGTGTGGACAGGGGATCAAGAGACCCAGTACTTC.

The chain is built from TRBV5-6 and TRBJ1-1; no clear D gene. V was trimmed by 2 bases and J by 7 bases, leaving 15 bases between them. Germline CDR1 is SGHDT and CDR2 is YYEEEE. The CDR3 spans 14 residues. DNA for the CDR3: TGTGCCAGCAGCTTTGACGGCAGAAACTATGAAGCTTTCTTT. Translation: CASSFDGRNYEAFF.

The chain uses TRBV9 and TRBJ1-4; 7 bases map to TRBD1. The CDR3 covers 14 residues. The trim removed 2 bases at V and 5 bases at J, leaving 3 bases unmatched. Germline loops: CDR1 SGDLS, CDR2 YYNGEE. In nucleotides, the CDR3 is TGTGCCAGCAGCGTCGGGACAGTAAATGAAAAACTGTTTTTT. Protein: CASSVGTVNEKLFF.

The chain is built from TRBV6-5 and TRBJ1-2; perhaps TRBD1 as D (6 bases). The CDR3 has 15 amino acids. Looked up from germline, CDR1 is MNHEY and CDR2 is SVGAGI. V gave up 0 bases and J gave up 7 bases, with 15 bases separating them. Written as DNA, the CDR3 is TGTGCCAGCAGTTACTCGAGAACCTGGGGGCTTGGCTACACCTTC. It is translated as CASSYSRTWGLGYTF.

This chain uses TRBV5-1 with TRBJ2-3; 7 nucleotides match TRBD1. Germline V CDR1 and CDR2: SGHRS, YFSETQ. CDR3 length: 15 amino acids. The junction had 8 bases not matched to a gene; V was cut back by 3 bases and J by 4 bases. CDR3 bases: TGCGCCAGCAGCTCCGGGACAGCCGCTCCAGATACGCAGTATTTT. Protein: CASSSGTAAPDTQYF.

The rearrangement links TRBV10-3 to TRBJ2-7; D is undetermined. The CDR3 length is 14 residues. In germline, CDR1 is ENHRY, CDR2 SYGVKD. V shed 4 bases and J shed 2 bases, with 12 bases lying between them. The CDR3 here is CAISAVNLTYEQYF. The CDR3 nucleotides are TGTGCCATCAGTGCGGTAAACCTAACCTACGAGCAGTACTTC.

The rearrangement joins TRBV7-8 to TRBJ1-2; D remains unclear. This CDR3 spans 13 amino acids. Germline CDR1 is SGHVS and CDR2 is FQNEAQ. Trimming took off 1 base at V and 8 bases at J, with 11 bases between the two ends. CDR3 bases: TGTGCCAGCAGCTTAGAGCGGGATCGGGGCTACACCTTC. This sequence encodes CASSLERDRGYTF.

This chain joins TRBV27 and TRBJ1-2, with TRBD1 as a possible D gene (6 bases). The V end lost 4 bases, the J end lost 0 bases, and 9 bases lay between the germline ends. CDR1 and CDR2 from the germline V gene are MNHEY and SMNVEV (reference sequence). The CDR3 totals 14 residues. In DNA form, the CDR3 reads TGTGCCAGCAGTTCGGACAGAGCTAACTATGGCTACACCTTC. The encoded protein is CASSSDRANYGYTF.

The chain is built from TRBV28 and TRBJ2-6; TRBD2 is a possible D gene (5 bases). The CDR3 runs 17 residues. Germline CDR1 reads MDHEN; CDR2 reads SYDVKM. Trimming pared 6 bases from V and 0 bases from J, leaving 15 bases between. CDR3 sequence: CASSGGDSSSGANVLTF. The CDR3 DNA is TGTGCCAGCAGCGGAGGTGACTCCTCCTCTGGGGCCAACGTCCTGACTTTC.

There are a few counts of this clone. The gene calls are TRBV6-1 and TRBJ2-2; possible D gene TRBD1, 6 bases. The CDR3 runs to 14 residues. Germline loops: CDR1 MNHNS, CDR2 SASEGT. Trimming cost V 7 bases and J 3 bases, with 12 bases left between them. In nucleotides, the CDR3 is TGTGCCAGCACTACAGGGACGGACACCGGGGAGCTGTTTTTT. Translating gives CASTTGTDTGELFF.

The gene calls are TRBV18 and TRBJ1-4, with TRBD1 matching over 10 bases. The CDR3 totals 16 residues. In germline, CDR1 is KGHSH, CDR2 LQKENI. The ends lost 6 bases at V and 0 bases at J; junction bases unmatched: 4. Here the CDR3 DNA reads TGTGCCAGCTCCCACGGACAGGGGGCAACTAATGAAAAACTGTTTTTT. Its translation is CASSHGQGATNEKLFF.

The genes are TRBV28 and TRBJ1-2; no firm D call. V was trimmed by 7 bases and J by 6 bases, leaving 18 bases between them. Germline V gene sequence: CDR1 MDHEN, CDR2 SYDVKM. The CDR3 has 14 residues. CDR3 in DNA: TGTGCCAGCACCTCGCCCGGGCAGAGGGATGGCTACACCTTC. Its protein product is CASTSPGQRDGYTF.

This sequence joins TRBV19 and TRBJ1-2, with D perhaps TRBD1 (6 bases). This CDR3 region has 15 residues. Germline values: CDR1 LNHDA, CDR2 SQIVND (reference sequence). Trimming left V 6 bases short and J 1 base short, with 15 bases between. The CDR3 bases are TGTGCCAGTAGGGAAGTACAGGGTTATAACTATGGCTACACCTTC. As protein: CASREVQGYNYGYTF.

The chain joins TRBV4-3 to TRBJ2-1; 11 bases match TRBD2. Germline V gene data show CDR1 as LGHNA and CDR2 as YSLEER. The CDR3 runs 19 residues. The trim removed 2 bases at V and 0 bases at J, leaving 9 bases unmatched. The DNA for the CDR3 is TGCGCCAGCAGCCAAAGGAGCCCCGGGACTAGCGGCTCCTACAATGAGCAGTTCTTC. This encodes CASSQRSPGTSGSYNEQFF.

This clone was picked up a small number of times. The chain employs TRBV5-1 and TRBJ1-1, with a possible D match to TRBD1 (5 bases). CDR1 and CDR2 from the germline V gene are SGHRS and YFSETQ. V was trimmed by 0 bases and J by 0 bases, leaving 9 bases between them. This CDR3 spans 15 amino acids. The CDR3 DNA reads TGCGCCAGCAGCTTGGGACAGCGCATGAACACTGAAGCTTTCTTT. Translated: CASSLGQRMNTEAFF.

V gene TRBV12-5 combines with J gene TRBJ1-4; 7 bases line up with TRBD1. Germline V gene sequence: CDR1 LGHNT, CDR2 FRNRAP. The CDR3 runs to 17 residues. V dropped 6 bases and J dropped 6; count of bases not matched to a gene: 16. CDR3 protein: CASGQGQLLVADEKLFF. For the CDR3, the DNA is TGTGCTAGTGGCCAGGGACAGCTGCTCGTCGCTGATGAAAAACTGTTTTTT.

The gene calls are TRBV11-2 and TRBJ2-7; D perhaps matches TRBD2 (6 bases). CDR3 length equals 15 residues. The germline gives CDR1 SGHAT, CDR2 FQNNGV. Trimming took off 5 bases at V and 4 bases at J, with 18 bases between the two ends. The CDR3 nucleotides are TGTGCCAGCAGCCCCCCTCCAGCGGGCACTTACGAGCAGTACTTC. As protein: CASSPPPAGTYEQYF.